The source of this TCR beta chain is a study of a mutant IDH1 vaccine in newly diagnosed glioma. Study background: Vaccine dosing followed radiotherapy by 4-6 weeks, or accompanied temozolomide cycles.

V shed 11 bases and J shed 0 bases, with 11 bases lying between them. Germline V gene data show CDR1 as SNHLY and CDR2 as FYNNEI. The CDR3 runs 13 residues. Here immunoSEQ multiplex PCR was the method, and the copy in TCRdb shows in-frame clones only, minus some. The sample includes about 40,000 clones, 80% of them seen just once. With respect to this clone: What it binds is not known.

Time point noted: week 11, during vaccination. In every dose of vaccine, 300 ug of mutant IDH1 20-mer peptide was given alongside topical imiquimod. The astrocytomas were IDH1-mutant, ATRX-negative, and WHO grade 3 or 4. The input for sequencing was peripheral blood mononuclear cells (PBMCs), taken from a glioma patient whose treatment included an IDH1 peptide vaccine. The rearrangement joins TRBV2 to TRBJ1-3; D call uncertain. The sequence derives from a woman aged 25 to 39 with glioma. Some clones in this sample may be carry-over from other donors' samples. The CDR3 sequence is CASLEDSGNTIYF. The CDR3 nucleotides are TGTGCCTCCCTCGAGGACTCTGGAAACACCATATATTTT. The full variable domain, in which reference TRBV2 and TRBJ1-3 provide the parts outside the CDR3, is EPEVTQTPSHQVTQMGQEVILRCVPISNHLYFYWYRQILGQKVEFLVSFYNNEISEKSEIFDDQFSVERPDGSNFTLKIRSTKLEDSAMYFCASLEDSGNTIYFGEGSWLTVV.